Following are 26 T cell receptor beta chains from one sample sequenced in a study of blood T cell repertoires in COVID-19. The assay was immunoSEQ multiplex PCR, and TCRdb's table has in-frame clones only and misses some. The sample has 30,000 to 35,000 clones; about four fifths are singletons. Sequencing was done on a sample of peripheral blood. The receptors stem from a man aged 45-60 years with acute or convalescent COVID-19.

A note on this clone: The DNA is omitted, as the CDR3 cannot be located on it reliably, and the CDR3 follows TCRdb's listing. The V and J genes are TRBV6-2 or TRBV6-3 and TRBJ2-2; the D call in the table, TRBD2, was not verified against the DNA. The CDR3 totals 12 residues, both ends included. The germline V gene encodes CDR1 MNHEY and CDR2 SVGEGT. The chain's CDR3 is CASSFGAGELFF.

The rearrangement links TRBV5-6 to TRBJ1-2; the D gene is possibly TRBD1 (6 bases). The CDR3 has 15 amino acids. Germline loops: CDR1 SGHDT, CDR2 YYEEEE. V was pared by 4 bases and J by 5 bases, with 18 bases between. As DNA, the CDR3 is TGTGCCAGCAGCCCCCCCCCGGCAGGGGAATATGGCTACACCTTC. Translating gives CASSPPPAGEYGYTF.

There are a few counts of this clone. This chain links TRBV5-1 with TRBJ2-1; TRBD2 aligns across 9 bases. This CDR3 region has 16 residues. Germline V gene data show CDR1 as SGHRS and CDR2 as YFSETQ. The J segment lost 7 bases and the V segment lost 3 bases, leaving 11 bases of the junction unmatched. The CDR3 loop reads CASSWTPGLAANEQFF. The CDR3 bases are TGCGCCAGCAGCTGGACGCCGGGACTAGCTGCGAATGAGCAGTTCTTC. Variable domain in full (rest from reference TRBV5-1 and TRBJ2-1): KAGVTQTPRYLIKTRGQQVTLSCSPISGHRSVSWYQQTPGQGLQFLFEYFSETQRNKGNFPGRFSGRQFSNSRSEMNVSTLELGDSALYLCASSWTPGLAANEQFFGPGTRLTVL.

In its sample, this clone was seen once. The rearrangement joins TRBV7-2 to TRBJ2-5; 7 bases line up with TRBD2. The J segment lost 4 bases and the V segment lost 4 bases, leaving 12 bases of the junction unmatched. There are 16 residues in the CDR3. The germline gives CDR1 SGHTA, CDR2 FQGNSA. The CDR3 sequence: CASSSPLTSKRETQYF. CDR3 coding DNA: TGTGCCAGCAGCTCCCCGCTGACTAGCAAGCGAGAGACCCAGTACTTC. The whole variable domain, remainder taken from reference TRBV7-2 and TRBJ2-5, is GAGVSQSPSNKVTEKGKDVELRCDPISGHTALYWYRQSLGQGLEFLIYFQGNSAPDKSGLPSDRFSAERTGGSVSTLTIQRTQQEDSAVYLCASSSPLTSKRETQYFGPGTRLLVL.

The chain recombines TRBV10-3 with TRBJ1-1, with 7 positions matching TRBD1. The V gene end was trimmed by 7 bases and the J gene end by 5 bases; junction bases not matched to a gene: 7. Germline V gene sequence: CDR1 ENHRY, CDR2 SYGVKD. The CDR3 is 13 residues long. Here the CDR3 DNA reads TGTGCCATCAATCCTACAGGGGATACTGAAGCTTTCTTT. Its translation: CAINPTGDTEAFF.

The chain combines TRBV24-1 with TRBJ2-2; no clear D. The CDR3 runs 17 residues. CDR1 is KGHDR, CDR2 SFDVKD, per germline. Deletions cut 0 bases from V and 0 bases from J, with 10 bases between. CDR3 DNA sequence: TGTGCCACCAGTGATTTGCTAGGAGACGCGAACACCGGGGAGCTGTTTTTT. Translation: CATSDLLGDANTGELFF.

The CDR3 DNA reads TGTGCCAGCAGCTTATCGGGAAACACTGAAGCTTTCTTT. Its protein product is CASSLSGNTEAFF. The chain links TRBV7-3 to TRBJ1-1; D is ambiguous. The CDR3 runs 13 residues. The germline gives CDR1 SGHTA, CDR2 FQGTGA. Trimming stripped 2 bases from V and 2 bases from J, with 6 bases between. Variable domain in full (rest from reference TRBV7-3 and TRBJ1-1): GAGVSQTPSNKVTEKGKYVELRCDPISGHTALYWYRQSLGQGPEFLIYFQGTGAADDSGLPNDRFFAVRPEGSVSTLKIQRTERGDSAVYLCASSLSGNTEAFFGQGTRLTVV.

The gene calls are TRBV29-1 and TRBJ2-1; the match to TRBD1 covers 10 bases. The germline V gene has CDR1 SQVTM and CDR2 ANQGSEA. The CDR3 runs to 12 residues. V lost 7 bases to trimming and J lost 9 bases; unmatched junction nucleotides: 6. CDR3 in amino acids: CSARQGAGEQFF. Written as DNA, the CDR3 is TGCAGCGCCCGACAGGGGGCCGGTGAGCAGTTCTTC.

The J gene is TRBJ2-5, the V gene TRBV20-1; D may be TRBD2 (6 bases). The CDR3 runs to 14 residues. The germline CDR1 and CDR2 sequences are DFQATT and SNEGSKA (reference sequence). V lost 3 bases and J lost 1, with 12 bases in between. The CDR3 protein is CSASGRDRQETQYF. The CDR3 bases are TGCAGTGCTAGTGGGCGGGACCGCCAAGAGACCCAGTACTTC.

This clone has just a few counts. The chain uses TRBV7-6 and TRBJ2-1; tentative D call: TRBD2 (6 bases). The CDR3 extends over 15 amino acids. Germline loops: CDR1 SGHVS, CDR2 FNYEAQ. V shed 8 bases and J shed 0 bases, with 14 bases lying between them. Here the CDR3 DNA reads TGTGCCAGCGGCCCTACTAGCCTCTCCTACAATGAGCAGTTCTTC. The encoded protein is CASGPTSLSYNEQFF.

A single count supports this clone. The CDR3 sequence is CASSFGRYNEQFF. The CDR3 DNA follows: TGTGCCAGCAGCTTTGGCAGGTACAATGAGCAGTTCTTC. V is TRBV7-9 and J is TRBJ2-1; D is uncertain. V was cut by 3 bases and J by 4 bases, with 7 bases left in between. CDR1 SEHNR and CDR2 FQNEAQ come from the germline V gene (reference sequence). The CDR3 is made up of 13 amino acids.

This clone appeared once. The chain joins TRBV4-1 to TRBJ2-7; TRBD2 aligns across 7 bases. Germline CDR1 MGHRA, CDR2 YSYEKL. This CDR3 region has 16 residues. J lost 0 bases, V lost 1 base, and 6 bases had no gene match. DNA for the CDR3: TGCGCCAGCAGCCAAGCCGCCCTAGCGGCCTCCTACGAGCAGTACTTC. Translated: CASSQAALAASYEQYF.

The V gene is TRBV19, the J gene TRBJ2-1; 13 nucleotides match TRBD2. The CDR3 sequence is 17 residues long. CDR1 and CDR2 (germline): LNHDA, SQIVND (reference sequence). V dropped 2 bases and J dropped 5; count of bases not matched to a gene: 6. CDR3: CASSIYPGLAGDNEQFF. The CDR3 nucleotides are TGTGCCAGTAGTATATATCCCGGACTAGCGGGGGACAATGAGCAGTTCTTC.

The rearrangement joins TRBV29-1 to TRBJ1-2; D is undetermined. CDR3 length: 13 amino acids. V lost 3 bases and J 3 bases, leaving 11 bases between the germline ends. CDR1 and CDR2 from the germline V gene are SQVTM and ANQGSEA. In DNA, the CDR3 is TGCAGCGTTGAGGGAGGCACCGACTATGGCTACACCTTC. It encodes CSVEGGTDYGYTF.

V and J are TRBV9 and TRBJ1-3; D might be TRBD1 (5 bases). The CDR3 sequence is 15 residues long. Germline CDR1 reads SGDLS; CDR2 reads YYNGEE. V was shortened by 0 bases and J by 0 bases, with 7 bases between the two germline ends. CDR3 in amino acids: CASSVAGYSGNTIYF. DNA of the CDR3: TGTGCCAGCAGCGTAGCAGGGTACTCTGGAAACACCATATATTTT.

CDR3 in DNA: TGTGCCAGCAGCTCTGGCCGGAGCTCAAGTCGGTATGAGCAGTTCTTC. Translation gives CASSSGRSSSRYEQFF. The V and J genes are TRBV12-1 and TRBJ2-1; no check of the table's D call, TRBD2, against the DNA was made. TRBV12-1 is a listed pseudogene. This CDR3 region has 16 residues.

Here the CDR3 DNA reads TGTGCCAGCAGCTTGGCGGGAGGGTACACCGGGGAGCTGTTTTTT. Its translation is CASSLAGGYTGELFF. The V call is TRBV5-8, the J call TRBJ2-2, with 8 bases aligning to TRBD2. Germline V gene data show CDR1 as SGHTS and CDR2 as YDEGEE. Unmatched junction bases numbered 1, after V lost 0 bases and J lost 3 bases. The length of the CDR3 is 15 residues.

The rearrangement joins TRBV11-2 to TRBJ1-4, with D perhaps TRBD1 (5 bases). CDR3 length: 14 residues. V was trimmed by 6 bases and J by 3 bases, leaving 11 bases between them. The germline gives CDR1 SGHAT, CDR2 FQNNGV. The CDR3 region has the DNA TGTGCCAGCAGTTCAGGGTCGGCTAATGAAAAACTGTTTTTT. Its protein is CASSSGSANEKLFF.

The chain uses TRBV5-4 and TRBJ2-1; TRBD1 matches at 7 bases. This CDR3 region has 15 residues. Trimming removed 0 bases from V and 2 bases from J; junction bases left unmatched: 2. Germline V gene sequence: CDR1 SGHNT, CDR2 YYREEE (reference sequence). CDR3 nucleotides: TGTGCCAGCAGCTTGGGACAGGGTCCCTACAATGAGCAGTTCTTC. Translated, it gives CASSLGQGPYNEQFF.

This chain links TRBV12-3 or TRBV12-4 with TRBJ2-7, with TRBD1 matching 8 bases. V shed 6 bases and J 5 bases; nucleotides not matched to a gene: 6. The CDR3 has 13 residues. CDR3 residues: CASRMAGGNEQYF. The DNA for the CDR3 is TGTGCCAGCAGAATGGCAGGGGGCAACGAGCAGTACTTC.

The gene calls are TRBV5-1 and TRBJ2-7; D might be TRBD2 (6 bases). V shed 2 bases and J shed 2 bases, with 14 bases lying between them. This CDR3 has 15 residues. Germline V gene lookup returns CDR1 SGHRS and CDR2 YFSETQ. In DNA, the CDR3 is TGCGCCAGCAGCTTCCTACCGGGACTGACCTACGAGCAGTACTTC. Encoded protein: CASSFLPGLTYEQYF.

The chain carries TRBV9 and TRBJ2-3; TRBD2 agrees at 10 bases. This CDR3 contains 15 residues. The V segment lost 5 bases and the J segment 4 bases; nucleotides outside the gene matches: 7. Germline CDR1 is SGDLS and CDR2 is YYNGEE. CDR3 residues: CASSLAGERADTQYF. The CDR3 coding sequence is TGTGCCAGCAGTCTAGCGGGAGAGCGTGCAGATACGCAGTATTTT.

This rearrangement joins TRBV6-1 to TRBJ2-5, with D maybe TRBD1 (5 bases). Looked up from germline, CDR1 is MNHNS and CDR2 is SASEGT. V lost 2 bases and J lost 5, with 15 bases in between. CDR3 length: 15 amino acids. The CDR3 DNA reads TGTGCCAGCAGTGAACTCTCGCAGGGATGGGAGACCCAGTACTTC. This sequence encodes CASSELSQGWETQYF.

The chain recombines TRBV6-5 with TRBJ2-3; D might be TRBD1 (5 bases). This CDR3 has 14 amino acids. Trimming left V 5 bases short and J 4 bases short, with 13 bases between. Germline values: CDR1 MNHEY, CDR2 SVGAGI. CDR3 nucleotide sequence: TGTGCCAGCAGTCCAGGGTTCGGAGCAGATACGCAGTATTTT. Translation: CASSPGFGADTQYF.

This chain connects TRBV4-2 to TRBJ2-7; 9 bases line up with TRBD2. The CDR3 contains 15 residues. Germline trimming cut 1 base from V and 1 base from J; bases unmatched to any gene: 2. Germline V lookup: CDR1 LGHNA, CDR2 YNFKEQ. CDR3 amino acids: CASSQGLAGSYEQYF. The CDR3 DNA sequence: TGTGCCAGCAGCCAAGGTCTAGCGGGGTCCTACGAGCAGTACTTC.

The chain has TRBV18 and TRBJ1-1, with 8 nucleotides matching TRBD1. Germline CDR1 is KGHSH and CDR2 is LQKENI. The trim removed 4 bases at V and 3 bases at J, leaving 4 bases unmatched. This CDR3 contains 14 residues. The CDR3 DNA reads as TGTGCCAGCTCACTTCAGGGGGCGGACACTGAAGCTTTCTTT. Its translation: CASSLQGADTEAFF. Together with reference TRBV18 and TRBJ1-1, the CDR3 gives the full variable domain: NAGVMQNPRHLVRRRGQEARLRCSPMKGHSHVYWYRQLPEEGLKFMVYLQKENIIDESGMPKERFSAEFPKEGPSILRIQQVVRGDSAAYFCASSLQGADTEAFFGQGTRLTVV.